This T cell receptor beta chain was sequenced for a study of breast tumors, draining lymph nodes, adjacent tissues. Findings and limits, study-wide: Tumors had less TCR diversity than lymph nodes, more than nontumor tissue.

Ten or more counts support this clonotype. Its specificity is unknown. Axillary draining lymph nodes of breast cancer patients supplied the node samples. Germline values: CDR1 DFQATT, CDR2 SNEGSKA (reference sequence). The CDR3 sequence is 13 residues long. V trimming: 5 bases; J trimming: 2 bases; junction bases outside the gene matches: 3. MiXCR, run by TCRdb on the multiplex PCR reads, gives a single entry per CDR3 protein. Here the sample spans 250,000 or so distinct CDR3 sequences, 30% to 35% being singletons. Sample: axillary lymph node tissue. This clonotype originated in a female donor with breast cancer. Some clones in this sample may be carry-over from other donors' samples. The rearrangement joins TRBV20-1 to TRBJ2-5, with 9 bases identical to TRBD1. CDR3 in amino acids: CSAGQGRQETQYF. The CDR3 nucleotides are TGCAGTGCTGGACAGGGGCGGCAAGAGACCCAGTACTTC.